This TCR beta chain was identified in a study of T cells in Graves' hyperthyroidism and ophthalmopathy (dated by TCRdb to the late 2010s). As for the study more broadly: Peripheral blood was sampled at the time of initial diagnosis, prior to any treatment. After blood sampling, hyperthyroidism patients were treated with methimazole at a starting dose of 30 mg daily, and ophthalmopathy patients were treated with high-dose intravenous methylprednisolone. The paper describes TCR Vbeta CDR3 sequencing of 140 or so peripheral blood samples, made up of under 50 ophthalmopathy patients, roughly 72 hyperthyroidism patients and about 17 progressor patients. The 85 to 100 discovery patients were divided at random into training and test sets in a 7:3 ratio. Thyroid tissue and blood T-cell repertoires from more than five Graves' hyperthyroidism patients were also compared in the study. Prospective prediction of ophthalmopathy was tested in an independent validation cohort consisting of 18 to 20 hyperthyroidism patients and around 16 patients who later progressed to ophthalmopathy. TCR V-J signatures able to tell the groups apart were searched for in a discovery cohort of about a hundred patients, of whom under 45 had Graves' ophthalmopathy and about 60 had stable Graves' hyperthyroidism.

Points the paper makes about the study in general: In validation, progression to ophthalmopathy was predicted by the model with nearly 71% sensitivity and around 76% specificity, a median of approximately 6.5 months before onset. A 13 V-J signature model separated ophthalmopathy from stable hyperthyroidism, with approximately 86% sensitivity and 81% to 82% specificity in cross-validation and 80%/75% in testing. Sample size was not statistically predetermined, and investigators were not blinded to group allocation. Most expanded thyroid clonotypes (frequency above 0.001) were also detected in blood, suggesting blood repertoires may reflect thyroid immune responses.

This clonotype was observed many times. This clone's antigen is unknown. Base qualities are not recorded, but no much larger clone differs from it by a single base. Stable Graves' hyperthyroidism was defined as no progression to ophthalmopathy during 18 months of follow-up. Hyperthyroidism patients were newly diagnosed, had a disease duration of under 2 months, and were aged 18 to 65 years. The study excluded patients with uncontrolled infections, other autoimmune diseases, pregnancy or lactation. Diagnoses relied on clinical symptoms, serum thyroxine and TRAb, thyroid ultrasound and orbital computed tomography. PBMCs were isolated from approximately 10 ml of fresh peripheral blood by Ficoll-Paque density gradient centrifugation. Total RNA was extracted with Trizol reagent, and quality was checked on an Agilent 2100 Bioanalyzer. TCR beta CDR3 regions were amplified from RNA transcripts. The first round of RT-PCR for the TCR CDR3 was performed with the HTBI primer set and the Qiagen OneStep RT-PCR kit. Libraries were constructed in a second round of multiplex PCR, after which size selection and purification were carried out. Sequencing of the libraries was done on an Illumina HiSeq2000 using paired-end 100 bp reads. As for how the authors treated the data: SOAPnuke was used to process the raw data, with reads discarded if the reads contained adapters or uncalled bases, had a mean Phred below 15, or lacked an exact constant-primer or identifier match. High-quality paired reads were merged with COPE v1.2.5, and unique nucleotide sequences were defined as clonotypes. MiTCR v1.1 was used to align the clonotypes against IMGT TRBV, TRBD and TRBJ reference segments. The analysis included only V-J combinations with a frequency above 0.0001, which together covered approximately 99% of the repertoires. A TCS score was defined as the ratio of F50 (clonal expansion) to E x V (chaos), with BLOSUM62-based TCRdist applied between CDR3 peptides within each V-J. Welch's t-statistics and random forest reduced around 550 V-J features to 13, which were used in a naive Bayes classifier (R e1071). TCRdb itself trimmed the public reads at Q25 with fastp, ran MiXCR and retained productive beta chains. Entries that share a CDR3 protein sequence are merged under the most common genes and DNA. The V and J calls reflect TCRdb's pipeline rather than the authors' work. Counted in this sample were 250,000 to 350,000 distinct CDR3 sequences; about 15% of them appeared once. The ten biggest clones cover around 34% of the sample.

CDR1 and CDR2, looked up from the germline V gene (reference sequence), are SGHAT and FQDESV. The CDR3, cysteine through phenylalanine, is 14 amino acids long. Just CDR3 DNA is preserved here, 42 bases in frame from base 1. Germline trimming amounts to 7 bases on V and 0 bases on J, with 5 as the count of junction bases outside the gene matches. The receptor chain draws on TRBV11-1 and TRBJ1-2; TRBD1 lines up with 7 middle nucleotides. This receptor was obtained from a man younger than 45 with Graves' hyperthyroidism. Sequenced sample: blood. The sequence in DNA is TGTGCCAGCAAGGGGACAGCAGCTAACTATGGCTACACCTTC. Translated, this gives CASKGTAANYGYTF. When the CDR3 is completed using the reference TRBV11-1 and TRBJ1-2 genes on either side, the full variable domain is EAEVAQSPRYKITEKSQAVAFWCDPISGHATLYWYRQILGQGPELLVQFQDESVVDDSQLPKDRFSAERLKGVDSTLKIQPAELGDSAMYLCASKGTAANYGYTFGSGTRLTVV.